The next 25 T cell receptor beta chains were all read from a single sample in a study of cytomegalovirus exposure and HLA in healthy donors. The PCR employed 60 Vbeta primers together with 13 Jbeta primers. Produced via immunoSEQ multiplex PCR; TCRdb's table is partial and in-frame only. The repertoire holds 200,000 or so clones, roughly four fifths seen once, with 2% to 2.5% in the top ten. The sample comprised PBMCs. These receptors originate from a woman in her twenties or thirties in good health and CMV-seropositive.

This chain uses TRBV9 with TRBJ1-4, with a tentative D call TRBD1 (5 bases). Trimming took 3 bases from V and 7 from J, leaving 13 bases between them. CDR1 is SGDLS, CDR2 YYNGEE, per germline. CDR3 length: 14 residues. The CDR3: CASSELGGSEKLFF. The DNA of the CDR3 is TGTGCCAGCAGCGAACTCGGGGGGAGTGAAAAACTGTTTTTT.

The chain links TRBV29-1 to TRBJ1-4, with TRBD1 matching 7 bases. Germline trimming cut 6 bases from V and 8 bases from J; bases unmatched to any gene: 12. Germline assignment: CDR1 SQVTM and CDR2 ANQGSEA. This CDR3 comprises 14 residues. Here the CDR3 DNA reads TGCAGCGTAGAACGCAGGGGGTCTGGAGAAAAACTGTTTTTT. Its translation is CSVERRGSGEKLFF. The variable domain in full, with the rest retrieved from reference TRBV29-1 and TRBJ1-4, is SAVISQKPSRDICQRGTSLTIQCQVDSQVTMMFWYRQQPGQSLTLIATANQGSEATYESGFVIDKFPISRPNLTFSTLTVSNMSPEDSSIYLCSVERRGSGEKLFFGSGTQLSVL.

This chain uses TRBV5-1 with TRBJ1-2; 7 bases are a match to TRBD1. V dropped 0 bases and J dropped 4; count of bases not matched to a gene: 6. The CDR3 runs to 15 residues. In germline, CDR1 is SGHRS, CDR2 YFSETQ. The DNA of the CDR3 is TGCGCCAGCAGCTTGGGAGGGGGCGCTTCCTATGGCTACACCTTC. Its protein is CASSLGGGASYGYTF.

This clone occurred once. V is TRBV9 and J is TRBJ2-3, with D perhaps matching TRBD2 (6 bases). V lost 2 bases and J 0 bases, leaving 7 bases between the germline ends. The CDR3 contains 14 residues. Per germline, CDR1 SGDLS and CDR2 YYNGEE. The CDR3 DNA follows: TGTGCCAGCAGCGTTGGACTAAGCACAGATACGCAGTATTTT. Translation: CASSVGLSTDTQYF.

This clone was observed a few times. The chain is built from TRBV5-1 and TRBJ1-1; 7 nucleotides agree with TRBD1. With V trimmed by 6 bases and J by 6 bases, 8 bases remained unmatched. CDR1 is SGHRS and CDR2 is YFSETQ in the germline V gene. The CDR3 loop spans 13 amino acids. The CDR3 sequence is CASNFGDRPEAFF. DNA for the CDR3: TGCGCCAGCAATTTCGGGGACAGACCTGAAGCTTTCTTT.

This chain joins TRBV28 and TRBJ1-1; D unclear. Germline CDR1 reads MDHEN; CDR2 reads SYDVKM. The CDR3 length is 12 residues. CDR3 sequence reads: CAQQTPLDQAFF. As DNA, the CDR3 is TGTGCGCAGCAGACACCCCTCGACCAAGCTTTCTTT.

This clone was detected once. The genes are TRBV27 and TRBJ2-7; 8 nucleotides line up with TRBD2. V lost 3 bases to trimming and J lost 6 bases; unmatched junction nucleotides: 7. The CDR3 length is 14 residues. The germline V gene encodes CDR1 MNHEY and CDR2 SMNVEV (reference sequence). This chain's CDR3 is CASSFQRGRSEQYF. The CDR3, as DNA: TGTGCCAGCAGTTTCCAGCGGGGGCGCAGCGAGCAGTACTTC.

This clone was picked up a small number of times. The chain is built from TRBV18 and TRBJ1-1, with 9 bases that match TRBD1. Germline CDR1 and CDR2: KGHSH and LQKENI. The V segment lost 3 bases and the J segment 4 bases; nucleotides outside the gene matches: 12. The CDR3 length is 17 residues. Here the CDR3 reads CASSPRLTQGAGTEAFF. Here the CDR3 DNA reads TGTGCCAGCTCACCGAGGCTCACACAGGGGGCGGGCACTGAAGCTTTCTTT.

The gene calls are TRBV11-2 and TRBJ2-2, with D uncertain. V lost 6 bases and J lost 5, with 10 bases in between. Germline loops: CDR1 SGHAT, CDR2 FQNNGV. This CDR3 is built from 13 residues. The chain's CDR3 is CASSIHRTGELFF. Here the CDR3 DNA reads TGTGCCAGCAGTATCCATCGGACCGGGGAGCTGTTTTTT.

The chain's CDR3 is CASGDRDSPLHF. CDR3 nucleotide sequence: TGTGCCAGCGGGGACAGGGACTCACCCCTCCACTTT. V gene TRBV28 combines with J gene TRBJ1-6; TRBD1 matches at 9 bases. The V gene's germline CDR1 is MDHEN and CDR2 SYDVKM. The length of the CDR3 is 12 residues. V trimming: 8 bases; J trimming: 10 bases; junction bases outside the gene matches: 3. Filled out from reference TRBV28 and TRBJ1-6, the complete variable domain reads DVKVTQSSRYLVKRTGEKVFLECVQDMDHENMFWYRQDPGLGLRLIYFSYDVKMKEKGDIPEGYSVSREKKERFSLILESASTNQTSMYLCASGDRDSPLHFGNGTRLTVT.

The DNA of the CDR3 is TGTGCCAGCAGCTCCGGGAGGGCCCAATCAAATGAGCAGTTCTTC. Translating it yields CASSSGRAQSNEQFF. The chain employs TRBV7-2 and TRBJ2-1, with 8 bases lining up with TRBD2. The CDR3 is 15 amino acids. The V gene end was trimmed by 4 bases and the J gene end by 7 bases; junction bases not matched to a gene: 9. Per the germline V gene, CDR1 is SGHTA and CDR2 is FQGNSA.

As DNA, the CDR3 is TGTGCCAGCAGCCCTCGGGGAGAGGGCACTGAAGCTTTCTTT. Its translation: CASSPRGEGTEAFF. The chain couples TRBV7-9 to TRBJ1-1; unclear D gene. V was cut by 5 bases and J by 4 bases, with 14 bases left in between. From germline, CDR1 is SEHNR and CDR2 FQNEAQ (reference sequence). This CDR3 is 14 amino acids long.

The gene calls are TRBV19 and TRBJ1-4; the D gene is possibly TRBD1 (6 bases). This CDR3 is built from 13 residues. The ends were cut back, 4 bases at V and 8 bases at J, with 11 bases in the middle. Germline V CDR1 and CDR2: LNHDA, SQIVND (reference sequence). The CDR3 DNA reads TGTGCCAGTAGTACCCGGACAGTAGAAAAACTGTTTTTT. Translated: CASSTRTVEKLFF.

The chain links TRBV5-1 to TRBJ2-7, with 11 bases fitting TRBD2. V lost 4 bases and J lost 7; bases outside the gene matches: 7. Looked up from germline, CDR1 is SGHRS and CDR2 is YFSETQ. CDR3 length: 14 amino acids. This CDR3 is CASSEPLAGGEQYF. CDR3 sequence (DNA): TGCGCCAGCAGCGAACCTCTAGCGGGGGGTGAGCAGTACTTC.

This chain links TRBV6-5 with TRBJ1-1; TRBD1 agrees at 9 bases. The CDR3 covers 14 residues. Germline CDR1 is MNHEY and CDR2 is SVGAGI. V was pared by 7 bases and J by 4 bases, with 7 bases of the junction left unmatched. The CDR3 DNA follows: TGTGCCAGCACCGCGACAGGGGGATTCACTGAAGCTTTCTTT. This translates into CASTATGGFTEAFF.

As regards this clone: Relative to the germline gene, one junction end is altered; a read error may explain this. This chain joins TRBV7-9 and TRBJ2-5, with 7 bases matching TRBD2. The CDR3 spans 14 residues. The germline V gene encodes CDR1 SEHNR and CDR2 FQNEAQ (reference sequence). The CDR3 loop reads CASSLAGSGALEDF. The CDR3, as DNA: TGTGCCAGCAGCTTAGCTGGGAGCGGGGCCCTGGAGGACTTC.

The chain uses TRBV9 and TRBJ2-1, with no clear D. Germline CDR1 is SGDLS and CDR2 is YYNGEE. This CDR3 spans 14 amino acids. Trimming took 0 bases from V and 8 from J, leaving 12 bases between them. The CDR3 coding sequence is TGTGCCAGCAGCGTAGAGTCGGTTAGAGATGAGCAGTTCTTC. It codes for CASSVESVRDEQFF.

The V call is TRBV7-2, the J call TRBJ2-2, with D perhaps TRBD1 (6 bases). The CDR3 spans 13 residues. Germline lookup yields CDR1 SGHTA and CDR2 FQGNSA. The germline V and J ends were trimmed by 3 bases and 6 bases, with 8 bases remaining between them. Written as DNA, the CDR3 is TGTGCCAGCAGCTTTACAGGGCCCGGGGAGCTGTTTTTT. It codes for CASSFTGPGELFF.

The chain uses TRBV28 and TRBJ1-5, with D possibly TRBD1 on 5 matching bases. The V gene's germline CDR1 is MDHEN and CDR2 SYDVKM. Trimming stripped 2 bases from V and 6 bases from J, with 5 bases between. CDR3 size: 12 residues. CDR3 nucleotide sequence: TGTGCCAGCAGTTTAAGGGGTCAGCCCCAGCATTTT. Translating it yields CASSLRGQPQHF.

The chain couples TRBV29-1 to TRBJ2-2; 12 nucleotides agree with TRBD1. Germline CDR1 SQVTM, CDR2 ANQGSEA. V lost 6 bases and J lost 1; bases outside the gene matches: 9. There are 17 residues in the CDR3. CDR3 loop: CSVERRDRGLNTGELFF. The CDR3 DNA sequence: TGCAGCGTCGAACGCCGGGACAGGGGGCTGAACACCGGGGAGCTGTTTTTT.

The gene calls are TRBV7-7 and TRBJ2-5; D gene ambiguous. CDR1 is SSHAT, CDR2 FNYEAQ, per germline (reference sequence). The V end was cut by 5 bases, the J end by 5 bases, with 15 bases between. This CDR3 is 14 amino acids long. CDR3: CASSLDPSAETQYF. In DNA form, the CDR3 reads TGTGCCAGCAGCCTTGACCCGTCAGCGGAGACCCAGTACTTC.

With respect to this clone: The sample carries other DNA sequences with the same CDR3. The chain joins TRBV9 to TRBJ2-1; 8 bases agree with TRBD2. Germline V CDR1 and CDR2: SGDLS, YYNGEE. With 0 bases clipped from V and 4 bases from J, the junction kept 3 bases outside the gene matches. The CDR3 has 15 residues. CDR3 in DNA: TGTGCCAGCAGCGTAGCGGGCGGGGGGTACAATGAGCAGTTCTTC. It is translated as CASSVAGGGYNEQFF.

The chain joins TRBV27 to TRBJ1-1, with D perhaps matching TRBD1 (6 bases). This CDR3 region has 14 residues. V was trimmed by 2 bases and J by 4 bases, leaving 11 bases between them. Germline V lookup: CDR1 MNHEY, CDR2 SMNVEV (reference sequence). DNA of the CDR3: TGTGCCAGCAGTTTAACCGGACAGATCACTGAAGCTTTCTTT. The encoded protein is CASSLTGQITEAFF.

The CDR3 DNA reads as TGTGCCAGCAGCCTCGACAGGGGGTTCTCCTACGAGCAGTACTTC. Residues: CASSLDRGFSYEQYF. This chain connects TRBV7-2 to TRBJ2-7, with 9 bases aligning to TRBD1. J gave up 0 bases and V 5 bases, and 5 bases lay outside the gene matches. Germline CDR1 is SGHTA and CDR2 is FQGNSA. This CDR3 spans 15 amino acids.

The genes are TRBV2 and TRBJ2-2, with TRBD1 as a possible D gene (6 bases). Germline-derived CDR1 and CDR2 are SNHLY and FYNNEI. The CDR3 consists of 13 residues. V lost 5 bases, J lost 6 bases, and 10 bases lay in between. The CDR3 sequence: CASSNRVSGELFF. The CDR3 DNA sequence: TGTGCCAGCAGTAACAGGGTTTCCGGGGAGCTGTTTTTT.